This T cell receptor beta chain was obtained from a study of cytomegalovirus exposure and HLA in healthy donors. Findings and limits, study-wide: The study labeled fewer than 200 TCR beta chains cytomegalovirus-associated.

Concerning this clone itself: What it binds is not known.

The germline V gene has CDR1 SGHTS and CDR2 YDEGEE. V lost 1 base to trimming and J lost 5 bases, with 9 bases between them. CDR3 length equals 14 residues. The PCR ran on 60 Vbeta and 13 Jbeta primers. As originally analysed: Later analysis identified 88 million or so unique TCR beta chains, around 10 million shared. TCRdb's copy holds only in-frame clones and misses some; the assay was immunoSEQ multiplex PCR. V, J and clone size reflect that table, while D and trimming were determined from the DNA. The table shows fewer than 110,000 clones, with 70% to 85% occurring only once. The sequence was collected from a male donor in good health and CMV-seronegative. The sample consisted of PBMCs. V and J are TRBV5-8 and TRBJ2-2; D is ambiguous. This CDR3 reads CASSLRAVTGELFF. CDR3 DNA sequence: TGTGCCAGCAGCTTGAGAGCTGTAACCGGGGAGCTGTTTTTT.